One sample yielded the 4 T cell receptor beta chains listed below, sequenced in a study of blood T cell repertoires in COVID-19. Clones were sequenced by immunoSEQ multiplex PCR, and TCRdb holds only the in-frame ones, with some missing. The sample lists about 270,000 clones; about 90% were seen once. The sequenced sample consisted of peripheral blood. The receptors shown here come from a woman aged 45-65 years with acute or convalescent COVID-19.

This chain connects TRBV5-1 to TRBJ2-7; 10 bases agree with TRBD1. J was trimmed by 7 bases and V by 5 bases; bases with no gene match: 15. The CDR3 covers 16 residues. The germline V gene has CDR1 SGHRS and CDR2 YFSETQ. The CDR3 region is CASRVETGGFLGEQYF. Written as DNA, the CDR3 is TGCGCCAGCAGGGTCGAGACAGGGGGCTTTCTTGGGGAGCAGTACTTC.

In its sample, this clone was seen a few times. The rearrangement joins TRBV6-5 to TRBJ2-2; D is ambiguous. Germline lookup yields CDR1 MNHEY and CDR2 SVGAGI. This CDR3 has 12 residues. Trimming shortened V by 7 bases and J by 2 bases, and 5 bases separated the two germline ends. CDR3 nucleotides: TGTGCCAGCATCTATAACACCGGGGAGCTGTTTTTT. Translated: CASIYNTGELFF.

This clone is a singleton in its sample. The chain joins TRBV7-2 to TRBJ2-1; TRBD2 matches at 7 bases. Germline loops: CDR1 SGHTA, CDR2 FQGNSA. J was trimmed by 4 bases and V by 3 bases; bases with no gene match: 9. This CDR3 has 16 amino acids. The CDR3 sequence: CASSFTSVREYNEQFF. CDR3 sequence (DNA): TGTGCCAGCAGCTTCACTAGCGTGAGAGAATACAATGAGCAGTTCTTC. Complete variable domain (other parts from reference TRBV7-2 and TRBJ2-1): GAGVSQSPSNKVTEKGKDVELRCDPISGHTALYWYRQSLGQGLEFLIYFQGNSAPDKSGLPSDRFSAERTGGSVSTLTIQRTQQEDSAVYLCASSFTSVREYNEQFFGPGTRLTVL.

This chain connects TRBV6-5 to TRBJ2-7; TRBD2 matches 8 bases. The CDR3 has 15 amino acids. The V segment lost 0 bases and the J segment 3 bases; nucleotides outside the gene matches: 4. Per the germline V gene, CDR1 is MNHEY and CDR2 is SVGAGI. As DNA, the CDR3 is TGTGCCAGCAGTTACTCCCCGGGACTAGTCTACGAGCAGTACTTC. Protein product: CASSYSPGLVYEQYF.